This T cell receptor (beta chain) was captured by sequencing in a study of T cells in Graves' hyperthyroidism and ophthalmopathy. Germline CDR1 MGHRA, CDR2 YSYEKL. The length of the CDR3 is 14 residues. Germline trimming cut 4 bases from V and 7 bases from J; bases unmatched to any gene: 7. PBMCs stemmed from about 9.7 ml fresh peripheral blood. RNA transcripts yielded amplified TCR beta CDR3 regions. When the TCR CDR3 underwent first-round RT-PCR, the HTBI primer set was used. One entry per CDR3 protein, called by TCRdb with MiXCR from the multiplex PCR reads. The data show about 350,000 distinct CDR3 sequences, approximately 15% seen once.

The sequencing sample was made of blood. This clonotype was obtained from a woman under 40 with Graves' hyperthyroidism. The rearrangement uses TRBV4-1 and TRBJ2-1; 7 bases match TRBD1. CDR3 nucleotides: TGCGCCAGCAGCCGCGCCGGCAGGGGGAATGAGCAGTTCTTC. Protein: CASSRAGRGNEQFF.